The sequence of this T cell receptor beta chain was determined in a study of blood T cell repertoires in COVID-19 (dated by TCRdb to 2020 to 2022). Regarding the study in general: The collaborator samples originated in the United States, Italy and Spain and spanned the acute and convalescent phases of COVID-19. The sample metadata nearly always contained a de-identified subject ID, COVID-19 status, age in years and sex. The dataset comprised deeply sampled blood TCRbeta repertoires from subjects exposed to, actively infected with, or recovered from COVID-19. Where available, HLA class I and class II types were obtained from metadata supplied by the sample provider rather than from assay-based typing. The prospective study material was composed of cDNA or gDNA derived from T cells, B-cell-depleted T cells, or PBMCs. The samples were drawn from two sources: the first 160 participants of the ongoing ImmuneRACE study, and 1,254 subjects contributed by 6 global collaborators. The repertoires were made available in a free public database intended to serve as a resource for research on the immune response to SARS-CoV-2. Results and caveats for the whole study, not just this receptor: The amount of clinical and demographic metadata varied by source and participant and was provided uncurated.

Reading from cysteine to phenylalanine, the CDR3 counts 15 amino acids. The kept DNA is CDR3 alone, 45 bases in frame from the first base. Trimming takes 3 bases off V and 4 bases off J; junction bases not matched to a gene: 6. CDR1 and CDR2 are read off the germline V gene (reference sequence) as LNHDA and SQIVND. Collaborating institutions collected whole blood in K2EDTA tubes following their own protocols. For TCRbeta analysis, collaborators shipped samples as frozen whole blood, isolated PBMCs, or DNA extracted from either of those sample types. On this clone: This clone's antigen is unknown. The record has no base qualities; no much larger clone is one base away.

TCRbeta CDR3 regions were amplified from genomic DNA by means of the immunoSEQ Assay, a bias-controlled multiplex PCR. The source study handled its data this way. Nucleated cell counts per sample were estimated from amplification of reference gene primers within the assay. Sequence reads were collapsed and filtered to measure the absolute abundance of every unique TCRbeta CDR3 rearrangement. For each sample, productive Simpson clonality was calculated as the square root of Simpson's diversity index across productive rearrangements. This is the immuneACCESS table as TCRdb keeps it, with only in-frame sequences that have V and J called. A part of the clones is gone; compared with another copy, unresolved V genes explain less than half, and the rest is unexplained. Clonal size and the V and J genes are those of that table, whereas D and trimming came from the DNA. This sample gives roughly 130,000 clones in total; more than 90% of them show up just once. The ten largest clones represent approximately 3.7% of the sample.

This sequence uses TRBV19 and TRBJ1-2; 9 junctional bases match TRBD1. The TCR originated in a man aged 50 to 60 with active COVID-19. The sequenced sample consisted of peripheral blood. This receptor carries the CDR3 CASSIAGQGTYGYTF. The DNA sequence is as follows: TGTGCCAGTAGTATTGCTGGACAGGGGACCTATGGCTACACCTTC.